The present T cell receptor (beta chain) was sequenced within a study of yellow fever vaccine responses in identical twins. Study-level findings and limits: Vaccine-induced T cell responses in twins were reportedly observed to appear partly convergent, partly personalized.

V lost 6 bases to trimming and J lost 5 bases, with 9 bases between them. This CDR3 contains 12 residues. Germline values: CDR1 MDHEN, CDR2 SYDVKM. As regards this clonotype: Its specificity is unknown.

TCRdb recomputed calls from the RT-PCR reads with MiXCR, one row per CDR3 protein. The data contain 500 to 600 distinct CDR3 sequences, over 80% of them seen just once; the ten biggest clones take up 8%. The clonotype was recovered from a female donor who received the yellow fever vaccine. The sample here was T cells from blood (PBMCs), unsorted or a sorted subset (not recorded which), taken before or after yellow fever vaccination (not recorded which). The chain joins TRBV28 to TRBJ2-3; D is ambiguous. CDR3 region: CASSPEVDTQYF. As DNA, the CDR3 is TGTGCCAGCAGCCCTGAGGTAGATACGCAGTATTTT. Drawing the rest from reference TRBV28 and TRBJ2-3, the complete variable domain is DVKVTQSSRYLVKRTGEKVFLECVQDMDHENMFWYRQDPGLGLRLIYFSYDVKMKEKGDIPEGYSVSREKKERFSLILESASTNQTSMYLCASSPEVDTQYFGPGTRLTVL.